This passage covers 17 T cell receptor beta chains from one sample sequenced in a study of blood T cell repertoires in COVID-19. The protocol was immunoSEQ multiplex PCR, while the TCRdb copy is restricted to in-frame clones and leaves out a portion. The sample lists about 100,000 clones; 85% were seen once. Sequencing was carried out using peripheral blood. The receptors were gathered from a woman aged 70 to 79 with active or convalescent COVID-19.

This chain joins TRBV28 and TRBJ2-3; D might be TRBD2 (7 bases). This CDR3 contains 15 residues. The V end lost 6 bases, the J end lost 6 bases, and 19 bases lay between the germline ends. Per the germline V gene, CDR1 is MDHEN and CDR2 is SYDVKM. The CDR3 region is CASSAYGGRLDTQYF. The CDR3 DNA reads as TGTGCCAGCAGCGCGTACGGGGGGCGCTTGGATACGCAGTATTTT.

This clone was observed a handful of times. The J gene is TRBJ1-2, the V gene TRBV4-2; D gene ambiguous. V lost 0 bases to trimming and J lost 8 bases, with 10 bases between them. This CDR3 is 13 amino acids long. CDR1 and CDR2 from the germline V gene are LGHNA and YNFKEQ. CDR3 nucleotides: TGTGCCAGCAGCCAAGATAGGGAGGAAGGCTACACCTTC. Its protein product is CASSQDREEGYTF.

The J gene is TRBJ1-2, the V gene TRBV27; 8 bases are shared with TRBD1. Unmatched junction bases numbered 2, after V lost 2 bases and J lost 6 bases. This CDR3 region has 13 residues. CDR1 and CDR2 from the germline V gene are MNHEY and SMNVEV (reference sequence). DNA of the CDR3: TGTGCCAGCAGTTTACAGGGGGCGCATGGCTACACCTTC. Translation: CASSLQGAHGYTF.

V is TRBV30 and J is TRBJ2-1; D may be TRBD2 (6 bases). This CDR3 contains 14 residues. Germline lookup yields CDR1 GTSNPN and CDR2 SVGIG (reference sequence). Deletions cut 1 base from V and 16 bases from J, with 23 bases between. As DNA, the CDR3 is TGTGCCTGGAGTGGGGGTGCGGACGGCGGGGTAAACTTCTTC. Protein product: CAWSGGADGGVNFF. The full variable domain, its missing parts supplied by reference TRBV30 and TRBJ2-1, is SQTIHQWPATLVQPVGSPLSLECTVEGTSNPNLYWYRQAAGRGLQLLFYSVGIGQISSEVPQNLSASRPQDRQFILSSKKLLLSDSGFYLCAWSGGADGGVNFFGPGTRLTVL.

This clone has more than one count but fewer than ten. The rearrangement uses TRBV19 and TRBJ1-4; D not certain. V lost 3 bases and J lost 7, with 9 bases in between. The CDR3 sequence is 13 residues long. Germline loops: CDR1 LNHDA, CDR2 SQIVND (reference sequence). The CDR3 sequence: CASSIWASEKLFF. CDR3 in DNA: TGTGCCAGTAGTATTTGGGCAAGTGAAAAACTGTTTTTT.

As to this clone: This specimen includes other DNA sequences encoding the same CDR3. In DNA, the CDR3 is TGTGCCAGCAGTTTTCGGGGATATGGCTACACCTTC. This encodes CASSFRGYGYTF. The chain links TRBV28 to TRBJ1-2; D call uncertain. Trimming stripped 3 bases from V and 5 bases from J, with 7 bases between. From germline, CDR1 is MDHEN and CDR2 SYDVKM. This CDR3 spans 12 amino acids.

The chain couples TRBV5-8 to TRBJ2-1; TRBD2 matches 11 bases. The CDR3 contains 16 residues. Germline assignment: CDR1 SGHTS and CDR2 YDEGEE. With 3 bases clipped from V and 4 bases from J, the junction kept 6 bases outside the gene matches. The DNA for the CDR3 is TGTGCCAGCAGCTCCGCGTCTAGCGGGGGGTACAATGAGCAGTTCTTC. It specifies CASSSASSGGYNEQFF.

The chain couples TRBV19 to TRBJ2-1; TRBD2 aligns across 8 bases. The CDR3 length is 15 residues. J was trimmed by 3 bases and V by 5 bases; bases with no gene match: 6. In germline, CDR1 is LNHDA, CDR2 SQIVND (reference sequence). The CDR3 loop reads CASSPGGLGYNEQFF. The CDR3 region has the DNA TGTGCCAGTAGTCCGGGGGGACTAGGCTACAATGAGCAGTTCTTC.

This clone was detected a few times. CDR3 sequence: CASSVGVDSYNSPLHF. Written as DNA, the CDR3 is TGTGCCAGCAGCGTAGGGGTTGACAGTTATAATTCACCCCTCCACTTT. The J gene is TRBJ1-6, the V gene TRBV9, with D possibly TRBD1 on 5 matching bases. The germline V gene has CDR1 SGDLS and CDR2 YYNGEE. This CDR3 region has 16 residues. V lost 0 bases and J 4 bases, leaving 11 bases between the germline ends.

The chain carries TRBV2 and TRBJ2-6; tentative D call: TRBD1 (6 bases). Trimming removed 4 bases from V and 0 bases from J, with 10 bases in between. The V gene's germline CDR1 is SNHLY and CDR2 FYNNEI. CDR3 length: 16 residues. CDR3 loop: CASSAQGSSGANVLTF. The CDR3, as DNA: TGTGCCAGCAGTGCCCAGGGGAGCTCTGGGGCCAACGTCCTGACTTTC.

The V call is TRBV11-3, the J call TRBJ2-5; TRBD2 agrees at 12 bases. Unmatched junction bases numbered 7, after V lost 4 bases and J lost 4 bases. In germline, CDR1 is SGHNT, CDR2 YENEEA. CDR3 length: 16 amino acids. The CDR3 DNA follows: TGTGCCAGCAGCTCCGCTAGCGGGAGGGCCGGAGAGACCCAGTACTTC. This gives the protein CASSSASGRAGETQYF.

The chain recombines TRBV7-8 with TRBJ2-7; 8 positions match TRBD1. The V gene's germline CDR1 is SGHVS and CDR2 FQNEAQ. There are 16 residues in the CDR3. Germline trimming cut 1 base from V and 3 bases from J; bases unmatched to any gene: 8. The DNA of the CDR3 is TGTGCCAGCAGCTTAGTCAGGGGGCTTGGACTCTACGAGCAGTACTTC. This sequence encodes CASSLVRGLGLYEQYF.

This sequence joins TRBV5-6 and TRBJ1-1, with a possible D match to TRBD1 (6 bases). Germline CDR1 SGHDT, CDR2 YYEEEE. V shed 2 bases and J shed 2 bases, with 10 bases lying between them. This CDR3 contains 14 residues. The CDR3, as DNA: TGTGCCAGCAGCTTCGGACAGCGTAACACTGAAGCTTTCTTT. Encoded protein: CASSFGQRNTEAFF.

The CDR3 region has the DNA TGTGCCAGCAGCTTGGTTTCAGGGGACCTCTATGGCTACACCTTC. It encodes CASSLVSGDLYGYTF. The chain employs TRBV5-4 and TRBJ1-2; D is perhaps TRBD1 (6 bases). V lost 0 bases, J lost 4 bases, and 13 bases lay in between. Per the germline V gene, CDR1 is SGHNT and CDR2 is YYREEE (reference sequence). This CDR3 is built from 15 residues.

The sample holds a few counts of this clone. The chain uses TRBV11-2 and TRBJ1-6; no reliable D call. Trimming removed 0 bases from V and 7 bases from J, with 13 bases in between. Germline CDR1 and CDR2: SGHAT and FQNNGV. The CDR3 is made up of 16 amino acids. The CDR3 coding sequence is TGTGCCAGCAGCTTAGATTCGAGGGTGTGGAATTCACCCCTCCACTTT. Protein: CASSLDSRVWNSPLHF.

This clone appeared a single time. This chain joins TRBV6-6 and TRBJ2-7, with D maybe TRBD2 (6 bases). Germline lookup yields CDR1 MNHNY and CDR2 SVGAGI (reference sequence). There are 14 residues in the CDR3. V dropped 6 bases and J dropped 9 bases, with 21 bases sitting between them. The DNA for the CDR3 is TGTGCCAGCAGCCCAGGAGGGAGCCAGCAAGGGCAGTACTTC. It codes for CASSPGGSQQGQYF.

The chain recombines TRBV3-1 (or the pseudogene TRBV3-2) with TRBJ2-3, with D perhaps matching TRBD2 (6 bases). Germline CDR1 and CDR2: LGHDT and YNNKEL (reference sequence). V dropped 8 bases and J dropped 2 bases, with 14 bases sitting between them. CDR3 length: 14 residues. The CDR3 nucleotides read TGTGCCAGCGGTCTGGGCGGGACCACAGATACGCAGTATTTT. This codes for CASGLGGTTDTQYF.